This T cell receptor (beta chain) was observed in a study of cytomegalovirus exposure and HLA in healthy donors. The donors were healthy bone marrow donors. As for this clone: No antigen is known for it.

PCR amplification relied on 60 Vbeta primers (plus 13 Jbeta primers). Clones were read by immunoSEQ multiplex PCR, and TCRdb kept only the in-frame ones, dropping some. The sample records roughly 200,000 clones, 87% being singletons. Points from the study as a whole: HLA alleles were associated with 15,000 to 20,000 TCR beta sequences in a later analysis at 0.05 false discovery rate. Accurate HLA-A and HLA-B prediction from TCR beta sequences was reported for most subjects.

The CDR3 is made up of 14 amino acids. Looked up from germline, CDR1 is SGHAT and CDR2 is FQNNGV. J lost 3 bases, V lost 5 bases, and 6 bases had no gene match. The clonotype was recovered from a boy younger than 10 in good health and CMV-seronegative. V is TRBV11-2 and J is TRBJ2-7, with 8 positions matching TRBD1. Material for sequencing was PBMCs. CDR3 nucleotides: TGTGCCAGCAGCGGCGGGACAGGTTACTACGAGCAGTACTTC. Amino acids: CASSGGTGYYEQYF.